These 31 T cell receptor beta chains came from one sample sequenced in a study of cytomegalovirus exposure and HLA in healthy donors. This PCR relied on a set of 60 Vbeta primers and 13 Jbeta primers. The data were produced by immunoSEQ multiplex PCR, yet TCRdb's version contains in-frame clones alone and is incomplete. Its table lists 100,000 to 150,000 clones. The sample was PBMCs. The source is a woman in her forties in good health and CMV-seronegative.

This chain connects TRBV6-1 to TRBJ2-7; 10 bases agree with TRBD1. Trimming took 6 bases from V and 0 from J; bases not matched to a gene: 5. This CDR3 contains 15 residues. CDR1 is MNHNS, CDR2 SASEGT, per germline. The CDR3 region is CASRPGQGNSYEQYV. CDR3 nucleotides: TGTGCCAGCAGGCCGGGACAGGGGAACTCCTACGAGCAGTACGTC.

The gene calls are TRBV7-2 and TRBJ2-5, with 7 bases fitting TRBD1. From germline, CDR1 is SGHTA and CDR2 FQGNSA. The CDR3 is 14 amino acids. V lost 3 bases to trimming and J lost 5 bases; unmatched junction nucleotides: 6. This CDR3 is CASSLATGLETQYF. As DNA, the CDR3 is TGTGCCAGCAGCTTGGCGACAGGGCTGGAGACCCAGTACTTC.

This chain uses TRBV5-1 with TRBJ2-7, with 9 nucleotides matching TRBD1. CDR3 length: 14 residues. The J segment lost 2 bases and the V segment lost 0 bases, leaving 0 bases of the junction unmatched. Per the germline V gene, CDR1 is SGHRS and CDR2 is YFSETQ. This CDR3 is CASSLGTGAYEQYF. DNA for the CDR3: TGCGCCAGCAGCTTGGGGACAGGGGCCTACGAGCAGTACTTC.

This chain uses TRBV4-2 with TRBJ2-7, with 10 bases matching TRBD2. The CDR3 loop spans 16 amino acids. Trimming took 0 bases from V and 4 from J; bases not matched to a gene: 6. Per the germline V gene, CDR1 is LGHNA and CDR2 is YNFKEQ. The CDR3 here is CASSQDGAGGPYEQYF. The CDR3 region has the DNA TGTGCCAGCAGCCAAGATGGAGCGGGGGGGCCTTACGAGCAGTACTTC.

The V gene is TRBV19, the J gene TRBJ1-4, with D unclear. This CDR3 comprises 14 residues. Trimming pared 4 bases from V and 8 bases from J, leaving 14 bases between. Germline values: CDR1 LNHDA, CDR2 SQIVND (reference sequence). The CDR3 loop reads CASSRSIDYEKLFF. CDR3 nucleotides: TGTGCCAGTAGTAGATCGATCGACTACGAAAAACTGTTTTTT. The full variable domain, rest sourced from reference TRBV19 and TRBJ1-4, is DGGITQSPKYLFRKEGQNVTLSCEQNLNHDAMYWYRQDPGQGLRLIYYSQIVNDFQKGDIAEGYSVSREKKESFPLTVTSAQKNPTAFYLCASSRSIDYEKLFFGSGTQLSVL.

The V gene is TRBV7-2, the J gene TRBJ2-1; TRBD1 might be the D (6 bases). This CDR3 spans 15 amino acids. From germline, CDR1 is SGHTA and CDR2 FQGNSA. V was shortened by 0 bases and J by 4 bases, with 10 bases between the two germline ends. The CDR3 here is CASSLATGLYNEQFF. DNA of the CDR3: TGTGCCAGCAGCTTAGCCACAGGGTTGTACAATGAGCAGTTCTTC.

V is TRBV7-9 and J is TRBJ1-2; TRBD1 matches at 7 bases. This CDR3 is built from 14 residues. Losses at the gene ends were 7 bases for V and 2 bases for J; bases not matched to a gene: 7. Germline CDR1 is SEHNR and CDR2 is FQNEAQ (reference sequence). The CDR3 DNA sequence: TGTGCCAGCACCGGCGACAGGGCCAACTATGGCTACACCTTC. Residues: CASTGDRANYGYTF.

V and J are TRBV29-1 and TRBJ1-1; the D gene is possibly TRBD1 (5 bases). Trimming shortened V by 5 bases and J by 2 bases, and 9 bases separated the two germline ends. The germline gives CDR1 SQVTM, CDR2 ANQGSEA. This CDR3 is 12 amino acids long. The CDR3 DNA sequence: TGCAGCGTTTATAGGGGAAACACTGAAGCTTTCTTT. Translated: CSVYRGNTEAFF.

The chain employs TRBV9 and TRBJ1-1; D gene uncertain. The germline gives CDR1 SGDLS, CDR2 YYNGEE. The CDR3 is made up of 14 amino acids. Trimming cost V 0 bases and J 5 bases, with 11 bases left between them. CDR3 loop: CASSVAWGETEAFF. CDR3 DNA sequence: TGTGCCAGCAGCGTAGCTTGGGGAGAGACTGAAGCTTTCTTT. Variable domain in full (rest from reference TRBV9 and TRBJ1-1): DSGVTQTPKHLITATGQRVTLRCSPRSGDLSVYWYQQSLDQGLQFLIQYYNGEERAKGNILERFSAQQFPDLHSELNLSSLELGDSALYFCASSVAWGETEAFFGQGTRLTVV.

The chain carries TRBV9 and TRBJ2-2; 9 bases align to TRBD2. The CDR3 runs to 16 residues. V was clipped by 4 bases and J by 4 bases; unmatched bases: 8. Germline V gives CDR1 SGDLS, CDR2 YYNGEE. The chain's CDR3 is CASSPLPSGVTGELFF. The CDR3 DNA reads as TGTGCCAGCAGCCCCCTTCCTAGCGGGGTCACCGGGGAGCTGTTTTTT.

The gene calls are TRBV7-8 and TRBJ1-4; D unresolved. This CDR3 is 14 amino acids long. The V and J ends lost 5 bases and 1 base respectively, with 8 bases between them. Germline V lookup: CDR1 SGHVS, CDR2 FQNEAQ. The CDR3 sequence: CASSPSRTNEKLFF. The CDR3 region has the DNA TGTGCCAGCAGCCCTTCCAGAACTAATGAAAAACTGTTTTTT.

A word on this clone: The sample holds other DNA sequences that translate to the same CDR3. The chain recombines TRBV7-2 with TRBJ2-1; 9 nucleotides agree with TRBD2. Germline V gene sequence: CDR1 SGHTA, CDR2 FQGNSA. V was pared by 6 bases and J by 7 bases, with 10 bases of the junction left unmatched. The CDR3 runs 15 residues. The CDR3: CASRPPGLAGNEQFF. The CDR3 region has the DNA TGTGCCAGCAGGCCCCCGGGACTAGCAGGTAATGAGCAGTTCTTC.

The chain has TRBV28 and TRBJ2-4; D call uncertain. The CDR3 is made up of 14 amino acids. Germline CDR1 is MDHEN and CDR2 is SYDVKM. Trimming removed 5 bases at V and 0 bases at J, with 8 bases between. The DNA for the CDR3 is TGTGCCAGCAGTCCCCCTGTAGCCAAAAACATTCAGTACTTC. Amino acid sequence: CASSPPVAKNIQYF.

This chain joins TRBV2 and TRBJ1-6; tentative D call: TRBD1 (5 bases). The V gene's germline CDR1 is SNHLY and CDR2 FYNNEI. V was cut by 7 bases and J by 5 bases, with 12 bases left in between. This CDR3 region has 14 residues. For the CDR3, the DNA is TGTGCCAGCAACTTGGTAGGGGATAATTCACCCCTCCACTTT. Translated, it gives CASNLVGDNSPLHF.

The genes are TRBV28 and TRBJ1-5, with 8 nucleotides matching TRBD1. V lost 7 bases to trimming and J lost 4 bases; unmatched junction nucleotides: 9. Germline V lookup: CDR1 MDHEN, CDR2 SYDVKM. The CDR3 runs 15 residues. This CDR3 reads CASTWTGRGNQPQHF. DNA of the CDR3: TGTGCCAGCACCTGGACAGGGCGGGGTAATCAGCCCCAGCATTTT.

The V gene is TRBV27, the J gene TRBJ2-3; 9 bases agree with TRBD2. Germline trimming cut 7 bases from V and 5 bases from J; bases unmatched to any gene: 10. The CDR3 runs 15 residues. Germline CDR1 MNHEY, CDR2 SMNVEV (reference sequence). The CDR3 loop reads CASTPRGAGGDTQYF. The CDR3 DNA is TGTGCCAGCACCCCCAGGGGAGCGGGGGGAGATACGCAGTATTTT.

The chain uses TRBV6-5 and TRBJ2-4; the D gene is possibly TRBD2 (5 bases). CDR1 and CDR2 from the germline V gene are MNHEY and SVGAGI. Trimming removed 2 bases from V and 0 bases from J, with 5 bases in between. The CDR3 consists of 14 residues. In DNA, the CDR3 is TGTGCCAGCAGTTACGGGAGAGCCAAAAACATTCAGTACTTC. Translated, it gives CASSYGRAKNIQYF.

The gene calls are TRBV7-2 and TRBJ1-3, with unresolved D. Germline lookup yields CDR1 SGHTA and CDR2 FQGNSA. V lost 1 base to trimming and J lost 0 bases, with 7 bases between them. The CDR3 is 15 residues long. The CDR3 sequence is CASSLGRNSGNTIYF. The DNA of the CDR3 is TGTGCCAGCAGCTTAGGCAGAAACTCTGGAAACACCATATATTTT.

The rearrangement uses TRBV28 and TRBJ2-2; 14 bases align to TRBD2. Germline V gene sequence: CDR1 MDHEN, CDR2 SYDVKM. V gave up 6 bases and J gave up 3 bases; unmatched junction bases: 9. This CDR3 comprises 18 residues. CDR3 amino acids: CASSPLGLAGGHTGELFF. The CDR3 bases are TGTGCCAGCAGCCCGCTCGGACTAGCGGGGGGTCACACCGGGGAGCTGTTTTTT.

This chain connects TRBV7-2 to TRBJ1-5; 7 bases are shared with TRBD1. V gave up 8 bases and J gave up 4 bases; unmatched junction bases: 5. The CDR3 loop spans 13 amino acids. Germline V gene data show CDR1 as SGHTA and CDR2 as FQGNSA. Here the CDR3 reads CASQTGTNQPQHF. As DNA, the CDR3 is TGTGCCAGCCAGACAGGGACTAATCAGCCCCAGCATTTT. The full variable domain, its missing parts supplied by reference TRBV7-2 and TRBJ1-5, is GAGVSQSPSNKVTEKGKDVELRCDPISGHTALYWYRQSLGQGLEFLIYFQGNSAPDKSGLPSDRFSAERTGGSVSTLTIQRTQQEDSAVYLCASQTGTNQPQHFGDGTRLSIL.

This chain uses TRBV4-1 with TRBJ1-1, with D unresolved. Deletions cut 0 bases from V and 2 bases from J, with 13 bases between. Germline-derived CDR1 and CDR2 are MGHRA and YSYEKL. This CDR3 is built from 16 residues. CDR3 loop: CASSQEVGAGNTEAFF. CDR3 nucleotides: TGCGCCAGCAGCCAAGAGGTCGGCGCGGGAAACACTGAAGCTTTCTTT.

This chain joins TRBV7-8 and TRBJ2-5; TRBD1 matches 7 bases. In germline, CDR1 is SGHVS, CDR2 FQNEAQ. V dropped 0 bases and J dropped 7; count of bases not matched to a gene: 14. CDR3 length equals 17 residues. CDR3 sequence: CASSLAFTQGVRRTQYF. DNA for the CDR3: TGTGCCAGCAGCTTAGCGTTCACCCAGGGGGTCCGAAGGACCCAGTACTTC. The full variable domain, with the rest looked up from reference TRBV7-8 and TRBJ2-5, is GAGVSQSPRYKVAKRGQDVALRCDPISGHVSLFWYQQALGQGPEFLTYFQNEAQLDKSGLPSDRFFAERPEGSVSTLKIQRTQQEDSAVYLCASSLAFTQGVRRTQYFGPGTRLLVL.

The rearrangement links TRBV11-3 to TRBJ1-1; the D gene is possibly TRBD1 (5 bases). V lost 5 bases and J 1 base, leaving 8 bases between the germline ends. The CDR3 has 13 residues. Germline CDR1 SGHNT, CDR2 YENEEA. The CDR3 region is CASSPGQNTEAFF. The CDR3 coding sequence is TGTGCCAGCAGCCCCGGACAGAACACTGAAGCTTTCTTT.

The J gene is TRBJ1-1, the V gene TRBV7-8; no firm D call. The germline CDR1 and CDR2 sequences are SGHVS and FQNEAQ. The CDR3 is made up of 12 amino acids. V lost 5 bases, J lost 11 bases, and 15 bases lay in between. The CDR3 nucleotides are TGTGCCAGCAGCCCCGGGGAGGGTTGGGCTTTCTTT. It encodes CASSPGEGWAFF.

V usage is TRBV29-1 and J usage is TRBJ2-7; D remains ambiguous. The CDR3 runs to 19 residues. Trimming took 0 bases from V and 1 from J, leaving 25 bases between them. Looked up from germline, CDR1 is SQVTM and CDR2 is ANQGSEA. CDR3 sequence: CSVEDKTRQLRLLSYEQYV. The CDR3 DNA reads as TGCAGCGTTGAAGATAAAACCAGGCAGTTGAGATTGCTATCCTACGAGCAGTACGTC.

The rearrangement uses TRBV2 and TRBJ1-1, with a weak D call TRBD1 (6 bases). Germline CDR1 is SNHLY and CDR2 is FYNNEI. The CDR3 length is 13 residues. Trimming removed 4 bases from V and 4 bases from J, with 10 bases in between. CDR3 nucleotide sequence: TGTGCCAGCAGTGTCGTACAGGGCACTGAAGCTTTCTTT. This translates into CASSVVQGTEAFF.

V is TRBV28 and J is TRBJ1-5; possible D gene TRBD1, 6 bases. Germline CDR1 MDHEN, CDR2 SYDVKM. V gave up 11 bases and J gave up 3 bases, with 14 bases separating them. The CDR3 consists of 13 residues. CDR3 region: CAARTAYNQPQHF. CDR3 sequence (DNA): TGTGCCGCACGGACAGCATACAATCAGCCCCAGCATTTT. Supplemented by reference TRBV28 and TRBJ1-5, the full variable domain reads DVKVTQSSRYLVKRTGEKVFLECVQDMDHENMFWYRQDPGLGLRLIYFSYDVKMKEKGDIPEGYSVSREKKERFSLILESASTNQTSMYLCAARTAYNQPQHFGDGTRLSIL.

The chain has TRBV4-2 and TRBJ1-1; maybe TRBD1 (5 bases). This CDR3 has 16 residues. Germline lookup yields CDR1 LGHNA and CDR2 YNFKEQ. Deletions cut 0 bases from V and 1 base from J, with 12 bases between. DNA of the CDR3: TGTGCCAGCAGCCAAGATGGGCGGGGGGAGAACACTGAAGCTTTCTTT. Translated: CASSQDGRGENTEAFF.

The CDR3 nucleotides read TGTGCCAGCACCAAAGTCCCCCGGAGGGTAGAGACCCAGTACTTC. Amino acid sequence: CASTKVPRRVETQYF. The V gene is TRBV11-2, the J gene TRBJ2-5; maybe TRBD2 (6 bases). This CDR3 comprises 15 residues. The V gene lost 7 bases and the J gene lost 4 bases, with 19 bases spanning the gap. CDR1 and CDR2 (germline): SGHAT, FQNNGV.

The CDR3 bases are TGTGCCAGTACCCCGATCGCCGAAAACAGGGATCACGGCTACACCTTC. This codes for CASTPIAENRDHGYTF. The gene calls are TRBV19 and TRBJ1-2; the D gene is possibly TRBD1 (6 bases). The CDR3 length is 16 residues. The ends were cut back, 7 bases at V and 8 bases at J, with 26 bases in the middle. CDR1 is LNHDA, CDR2 SQIVND, per germline (reference sequence).

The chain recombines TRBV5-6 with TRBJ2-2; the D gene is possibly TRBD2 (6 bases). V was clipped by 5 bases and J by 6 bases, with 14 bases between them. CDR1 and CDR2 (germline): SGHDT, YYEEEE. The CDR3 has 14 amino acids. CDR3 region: CASSAGRGPGELFF. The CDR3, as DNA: TGTGCCAGCAGTGCCGGGAGAGGGCCCGGGGAGCTGTTTTTT.